Here is one T cell receptor beta chain with its context. Its antigen is not identified. TCRdb's copy holds only in-frame clones and misses some; the assay was immunoSEQ multiplex PCR. Of some 79,000 clones detected, more than 85% appear once; the ten largest clones hold 0.4% to 0.5%. This specimen comes from a study of OX40 agonist ivuxolimab in advanced cancers. As for the study in general: Previous treatment with anti-PD-1, anti-PD-L1 or anti-CTLA-4 therapy was allowed; 35% to 50% had received some. Partial response was recorded in three patients: one hepatocellular carcinoma and two cutaneous melanoma cases.

The CDR3 runs 16 residues. The ends lost 6 bases at V and 0 bases at J; junction bases unmatched: 8. Germline values: CDR1 MRHNA, CDR2 SNTAGT. General study findings and limits: Circulating CD4+ and CD8+ T cells showed clonal expansion by week 6 at 0.1 to 3.0 mg/kg. Normalized T-cell clonal expansion was also low in a subset of nonresponders.

The sequence derives from an adult with an advanced solid tumor such as melanoma, head and neck, liver or kidney cancer. The source was CD4+ or CD8+ T cells sorted from blood, collected in a trial of the OX40 agonist ivuxolimab. This chain links TRBV6-4 with TRBJ1-3; TRBD1 matches 7 bases. CDR3 bases: TGTGCCAGCAGCGGGCGGGACAGCTACTCTGGAAACACCATATATTTT. The encoded protein is CASSGRDSYSGNTIYF.